Shown below are 22 T cell receptor beta chains from a single sample sequenced in a study of CD8+CD57+ T cells in acquired aplastic anemia. The study profiled TCR beta VDJ and CDR3 using genomic DNA as template. TCRdb independently ran MiXCR on the reads; one entry per CDR3 protein. The sample has 400,000 to 500,000 distinct CDR3 sequences, roughly 68% seen once. The sequencing input was sorted CD4+, CD8+, or CD8+CD57+ T cells (not recorded which) from PBMCs. All receptors come from a human donor in good health, serving as a control.

This clonotype was seen a handful of times. The junction differs from germline at one of its ends, possibly a read error. V and J are TRBV3-1 and TRBJ2-2, with 9 bases lining up with TRBD2. The CDR3 sequence is 17 residues long. Germline loops: CDR1 LGHDT, CDR2 YNNKEL (reference sequence). CDR3 loop: CASSQERLAGSTGEPFF. Here the CDR3 DNA reads TGTGCCAGCAGCCAAGAAAGGCTAGCGGGGAGTACCGGGGAGCCGTTTTTT.

Comment on this clonotype: Germline is not matched at one junction end, which may reflect a read error. The genes are TRBV9 and TRBJ2-2; the D gene is possibly TRBD2 (7 bases). The CDR3 has 13 residues. CDR1 and CDR2 from the germline V gene are SGDLS and YYNGEE. CDR3 sequence (DNA): TGTGCCAGCAGCGTAGCTAACACCGGGGAGGGGGATTTT. Its translation: CASSVANTGEGDF.

On this clonotype: This CDR3 fails to terminate in the conserved phenylalanine or tryptophan, so it likely reflects a read error. This chain connects TRBV7-3 to TRBJ1-2; D is possibly TRBD1 (6 bases). The length of the CDR3 is 13 residues. Trimming removed 3 bases from V and 11 bases from J, with 16 bases in between. Germline-derived CDR1 and CDR2 are SGHTA and FQGTGA. CDR3 loop: CASSLVTGGLYTS. The CDR3, as DNA: TGTGCCAGCAGCTTGGTGACAGGAGGTCTTTACACCTCC.

This chain connects TRBV20-1 to TRBJ2-3; maybe TRBD1 (5 bases). The CDR3 runs to 14 residues. Germline V lookup: CDR1 DFQATT, CDR2 SNEGSKA (reference sequence). The ends were cut back, 1 base at V and 0 bases at J, with 8 bases in the middle. CDR3 loop: CSARGGQSTDTQYF. The CDR3 nucleotides read TGCAGTGCTAGAGGGGGCCAGAGCACAGATACGCAGTATTTT.

Note on this clonotype: This may come from a read error, since a much larger clone is one base off. The V and J genes are TRBV2 and TRBJ2-5; D is possibly TRBD2 (6 bases). Germline V gives CDR1 SNHLY, CDR2 FYNNEI. Trimming removed 6 bases at V and 5 bases at J, with 19 bases between. This CDR3 is 15 amino acids long. The CDR3 loop reads CASSRGEEGYETQYF. CDR3 in DNA: TGTGCCAGCAGCCGGGGAGAGGAGGGATATGAGACCCAGTACTTC.

With respect to this clonotype: One base away lies a much larger clone, so this may be a sequencing read error. CDR3 region: CASSPSRGGSIQYF. Here the CDR3 DNA reads TGTGCCAGCAGCCCGTCCCGGGGGGGGAGCATTCAGTACTTC. The genes are TRBV7-2 and TRBJ2-4; 8 bases align to TRBD2. The CDR3 runs to 14 residues. The ends lost 5 bases at V and 9 bases at J; junction bases unmatched: 9. Germline values: CDR1 SGHTA, CDR2 FQGNSA.

This sequence joins TRBV4-2 and TRBJ1-2; D call uncertain. V shed 8 bases and J shed 4 bases, with 20 bases lying between them. The germline V gene has CDR1 LGHNA and CDR2 YNFKEQ. The CDR3 has 15 residues. The CDR3 DNA reads TGTGCCAGCGGCAACTCCCCCCATCGAGGCTATGGCTACACCTTC. Its translation: CASGNSPHRGYGYTF.

Remarks on this clonotype: The junction and the germline gene differ at one end; a read error may be behind it. This sequence joins TRBV5-6 and TRBJ2-7; D is possibly TRBD1 (6 bases). Germline loops: CDR1 SGHDT, CDR2 YYEEEE. This CDR3 has 14 residues. This CDR3 reads CASSLAGASYEQHF. CDR3 sequence (DNA): TGTGCCAGCAGCTTGGCAGGGGCCTCCTACGAGCAGCACTTC.

CDR3 amino acids: CASSIVRQPPHCDTF. The DNA for the CDR3 is TGTGCCAGCAGCATAGTGCGGCAACCCCCGCATTGCGATACCTTC. V and J are TRBV7-3 and TRBJ1-2; no definite D call. The CDR3 is made up of 15 amino acids. V lost 5 bases and J lost 14, with 27 bases in between. Germline CDR1 SGHTA, CDR2 FQGTGA.

This clonotype was recorded many times. V gene TRBV7-2 combines with J gene TRBJ1-5; no clear D gene. The CDR3 is 13 amino acids. The V gene lost 7 bases and the J gene lost 3 bases, with 10 bases spanning the gap. Germline CDR1 SGHTA, CDR2 FQGNSA. This CDR3 reads CASTSYPNQPQHF. DNA of the CDR3: TGTGCCAGCACCTCTTATCCCAATCAGCCCCAGCATTTT.

About this clonotype itself: An end of the junction does not agree with germline; a read error may underlie this. The chain links TRBV7-2 to TRBJ2-3; 9 nucleotides match TRBD1. The CDR3 sequence is 14 residues long. Germline V gives CDR1 SGHTA, CDR2 FQGNSA. The CDR3 spells CASSFGGQGDTPHF. CDR3 in DNA: TGTGCCAGCAGCTTTGGGGGACAGGGTGATACGCCACACTTT.

This clonotype appeared once. The CDR3 end shows no conserved phenylalanine or tryptophan, and so a read error is likely. The DNA is omitted, as the CDR3 cannot be located on it reliably, and the CDR3 follows TCRdb's listing. V usage is TRBV7-6 and J usage is TRBJ1-2; the tabulated D call, TRBD1, remains unverified against the DNA. 13 amino acids form the CDR3, both terminal residues included. CDR1 and CDR2 (germline): SGHVS, FNYEAQ. The chain's CDR3 is CASSLKGWGGYGL.

This clonotype occurred many times. The gene calls are TRBV7-2 and TRBJ2-3; 10 nucleotides match TRBD2. Germline-derived CDR1 and CDR2 are SGHTA and FQGNSA. CDR3 size: 14 residues. Trimming at V came to 2 bases and at J to 4 bases, leaving 0 bases not matched to a gene. The CDR3 DNA sequence: TGTGCCAGCAGCTTAACTAGCGGGGCAGATACGCAGTATTTT. Amino acid sequence: CASSLTSGADTQYF.

This sequence joins TRBV7-2 and TRBJ2-3; 14 bases fit TRBD2. Germline V lookup: CDR1 SGHTA, CDR2 FQGNSA. There are 17 residues in the CDR3. Trimming removed 2 bases from V and 1 base from J; junction bases left unmatched: 2. This chain's CDR3 is CASSLTGLAGGTDTQYF. The CDR3 DNA is TGTGCCAGCAGCTTAACGGGACTAGCGGGGGGCACAGATACGCAGTATTTT.

As to this clonotype: A junction boundary mismatches the germline segment, possibly from a read error. V usage is TRBV7-9 and J usage is TRBJ2-5; tentatively, D is TRBD1 or TRBD2 (5 bases each). CDR1 and CDR2 (germline): SEHNR, FQNEAQ (reference sequence). This CDR3 is built from 11 residues. CDR3: CVSSSTGTQYF. CDR3 nucleotide sequence: TGTGTCAGCAGCTCCACGGGGACCCAGTACTTT.

Concerning this clonotype itself: Mismatch with germline at one junction end may stem from a read error. The chain uses TRBV7-2 and TRBJ1-4; D perhaps matches TRBD1 (6 bases). CDR1 is SGHTA, CDR2 FQGNSA, per germline. The CDR3 is made up of 14 amino acids. The CDR3 region has the DNA TGTGCCAGCAACCCAGGGGTAGCGGAGGAGACCCAGTACTTT. Protein: CASNPGVAEETQYF.

Many counts were recorded for this clonotype. The gene calls are TRBV25-1 and TRBJ1-2; D not certain. V gave up 2 bases and J gave up 4 bases, with 8 bases separating them. Germline CDR1 and CDR2: MGHDK and SYGVNS. This CDR3 is built from 13 residues. For the CDR3, the DNA is TGTGCCAGCAGTGAAGGAGTCGGCTATGGCTACACCTTC. This sequence encodes CASSEGVGYGYTF.

This chain uses TRBV19 with TRBJ1-1; possible D gene TRBD1, 5 bases. Trimming shortened V by 7 bases and J by 5 bases, and 11 bases separated the two germline ends. Germline CDR1 reads LNHDA; CDR2 reads SQIVND (reference sequence). CDR3 length: 12 amino acids. CDR3 sequence reads: CASKQGWTEAFF. The DNA for the CDR3 is TGTGCCAGTAAGCAGGGCTGGACTGAAGCTTTCTTT. The variable domain in full, with the rest retrieved from reference TRBV19 and TRBJ1-1, is DGGITQSPKYLFRKEGQNVTLSCEQNLNHDAMYWYRQDPGQGLRLIYYSQIVNDFQKGDIAEGYSVSREKKESFPLTVTSAQKNPTAFYLCASKQGWTEAFFGQGTRLTVV.

Note on this clonotype: At one end the junction does not follow the germline gene, possibly because of a read error. This chain joins TRBV9 and TRBJ1-2; possibly TRBD1 for D (6 bases). This CDR3 has 14 residues. Germline CDR1 and CDR2: SGDLS and YYNGEE. CDR3 DNA: TGTGCCAGCAGCGCGCAGGGGAAAACCTACGAGCAGTCCTTC. Residues: CASSAQGKTYEQSF. The entire variable domain, with the rest obtained from reference TRBV9 and TRBJ1-2, is as follows: DSGVTQTPKHLITATGQRVTLRCSPRSGDLSVYWYQQSLDQGLQFLIQYYNGEERAKGNILERFSAQQFPDLHSELNLSSLELGDSALYFCASSAQGKTYEQSFGSGTRLTVV.

V and J are TRBV2 and TRBJ2-3; D is possibly TRBD2 (5 bases). The germline V gene has CDR1 SNHLY and CDR2 FYNNEI. Trimming removed 5 bases from V and 4 bases from J, with 16 bases in between. The CDR3 consists of 15 residues. CDR3 coding DNA: TGTGCCAGCAGTCCCCTAGCAGATACGCCAGATACGCAGTATTTT. Translating it yields CASSPLADTPDTQYF.

The rearrangement links TRBV6-2 or TRBV6-3 to TRBJ2-5; D remains unclear. Germline CDR1 MNHEY, CDR2 SVGEGT. The CDR3 spans 13 residues. Between the trimmed V and J ends, which lost 6 bases and 4 bases, there was a span of 12 bases. CDR3 protein: CASRKVLRETQYF. CDR3 DNA sequence: TGTGCCAGCAGGAAGGTTCTCCGAGAGACCCAGTACTTC.

The V gene is TRBV6-5, the J gene TRBJ1-3; D unclear. CDR1 MNHEY and CDR2 SVGAGI come from the germline V gene. V was clipped by 11 bases and J by 4 bases, with 12 bases between them. The CDR3 has 12 amino acids. CDR3 sequence: CAAALTGNTIYF. The CDR3 nucleotides read TGTGCCGCGGCGTTAACCGGAAACACCATATATTTT.